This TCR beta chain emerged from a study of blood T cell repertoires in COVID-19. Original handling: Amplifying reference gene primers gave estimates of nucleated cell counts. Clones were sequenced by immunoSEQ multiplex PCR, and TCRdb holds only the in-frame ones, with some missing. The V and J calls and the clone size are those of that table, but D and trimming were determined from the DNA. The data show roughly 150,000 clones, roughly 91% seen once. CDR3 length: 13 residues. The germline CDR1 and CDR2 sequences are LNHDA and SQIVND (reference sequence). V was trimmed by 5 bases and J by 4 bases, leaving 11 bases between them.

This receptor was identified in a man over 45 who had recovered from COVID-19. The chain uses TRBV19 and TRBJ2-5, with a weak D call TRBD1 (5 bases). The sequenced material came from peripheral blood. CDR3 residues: CASSQQGGETQYF. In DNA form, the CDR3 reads TGTGCCAGTAGTCAGCAGGGCGGAGAGACCCAGTACTTC. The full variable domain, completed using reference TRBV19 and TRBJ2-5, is DGGITQSPKYLFRKEGQNVTLSCEQNLNHDAMYWYRQDPGQGLRLIYYSQIVNDFQKGDIAEGYSVSREKKESFPLTVTSAQKNPTAFYLCASSQQGGETQYFGPGTRLLVL.